These 28 T cell receptor beta chains were all obtained from the same sample, sequenced in a study of shared clonotypes between healthy human individuals. Generated by immunoSEQ multiplex PCR, the TCRdb table keeps only in-frame clones and is missing some. Here the sample spans 2 million to 3 million clones, 93% being singletons. Sequencing was performed on naive CD4+ T cells from PBMCs. Subset: CD45RA+ positively selected. Source of these receptors: a man younger than 35 in good health. Some clones in this sample may be carry-over from other donors' samples.

CDR3 protein: CASSYTGGTTYEQYF. CDR3 DNA: TGTGCCAGCAGTTACACAGGGGGCACAACGTACGAGCAGTACTTC. The rearrangement links TRBV6-6 to TRBJ2-7, with 9 bases fitting TRBD1. This CDR3 comprises 15 residues. J lost 4 bases, V lost 2 bases, and 6 bases had no gene match. Germline assignment: CDR1 MNHNY and CDR2 SVGAGI (reference sequence).

The V gene is TRBV28, the J gene TRBJ1-5; D might be TRBD1 (6 bases). V was cut by 2 bases and J by 1 base, with 15 bases left in between. Germline V gene sequence: CDR1 MDHEN, CDR2 SYDVKM. CDR3 size: 17 residues. The CDR3 loop reads CASSLIWGRGSNQPQHF. DNA for the CDR3: TGTGCCAGCAGTTTAATATGGGGGCGGGGGAGCAATCAGCCCCAGCATTTT.

For the CDR3, the DNA is TGTGCCAGCAGTTACCCACCAGGGACAGATACGCAGTATTTT. Amino acid sequence: CASSYPPGTDTQYF. The rearrangement uses TRBV28 and TRBJ2-3, with a weak D call TRBD1 (5 bases). Trimming took 4 bases from V and 3 from J, leaving 11 bases between them. From germline, CDR1 is MDHEN and CDR2 SYDVKM. The CDR3 is 14 residues long.

The genes are TRBV19 and TRBJ1-5, with D uncertain. V was shortened by 3 bases and J by 4 bases, with 13 bases between the two germline ends. Germline V lookup: CDR1 LNHDA, CDR2 SQIVND (reference sequence). The CDR3 covers 15 residues. CDR3 nucleotide sequence: TGTGCCAGTAGTATTATGGTCCTAGCAAATCAGCCCCAGCATTTT. This codes for CASSIMVLANQPQHF.

The chain uses TRBV5-1 and TRBJ2-1; D possibly matches TRBD1 or TRBD2 (5 bases each). The CDR3 loop spans 15 amino acids. Germline assignment: CDR1 SGHRS and CDR2 YFSETQ. Trimming removed 2 bases at V and 1 base at J, with 10 bases between. The CDR3 sequence: CASSFGAASYNEQFF. The CDR3 DNA reads as TGCGCCAGCAGCTTCGGGGCGGCGTCCTACAATGAGCAGTTCTTC. The variable domain in full, with the rest retrieved from reference TRBV5-1 and TRBJ2-1, is KAGVTQTPRYLIKTRGQQVTLSCSPISGHRSVSWYQQTPGQGLQFLFEYFSETQRNKGNFPGRFSGRQFSNSRSEMNVSTLELGDSALYLCASSFGAASYNEQFFGPGTRLTVL.

The chain joins TRBV9 to TRBJ2-3; a possible D gene is TRBD2 (6 bases). The germline V and J ends were trimmed by 2 bases and 6 bases, with 13 bases remaining between them. There are 14 residues in the CDR3. Per the germline V gene, CDR1 is SGDLS and CDR2 is YYNGEE. CDR3 DNA: TGTGCCAGCAGCGTGTCCGGGACTGCGGATACGCAGTATTTT. Protein product: CASSVSGTADTQYF.

Remarks on this clone: The sample has other DNA sequences that encode this CDR3 too. This chain uses TRBV28 with TRBJ1-1; possible D gene TRBD1, 5 bases. This CDR3 spans 15 amino acids. Germline CDR1 reads MDHEN; CDR2 reads SYDVKM. Trimming removed 3 bases from V and 0 bases from J, with 11 bases in between. The CDR3 sequence: CASSLTAGLNTEAFF. Written as DNA, the CDR3 is TGTGCCAGCAGTTTGACAGCGGGGTTGAACACTGAAGCTTTCTTT. Complete variable domain (other parts from reference TRBV28 and TRBJ1-1): DVKVTQSSRYLVKRTGEKVFLECVQDMDHENMFWYRQDPGLGLRLIYFSYDVKMKEKGDIPEGYSVSREKKERFSLILESASTNQTSMYLCASSLTAGLNTEAFFGQGTRLTVV.

J is TRBJ1-2 and V is TRBV10-1; 10 nucleotides agree with TRBD1. CDR1 and CDR2 (germline): WNHNN, SYGVQD (reference sequence). This CDR3 has 16 amino acids. V lost 3 bases to trimming and J lost 7 bases; unmatched junction nucleotides: 11. The CDR3 spells CASSDRRFGTGAGYTF. For the CDR3, the DNA is TGCGCCAGCAGTGATAGACGCTTTGGGACAGGGGCTGGCTACACCTTC.

The chain carries TRBV28 and TRBJ2-7; 9 bases fit TRBD2. The germline CDR1 and CDR2 sequences are MDHEN and SYDVKM. Trimming cost V 6 bases and J 7 bases; bases outside gene matches: 13. The CDR3 consists of 15 residues. The CDR3 sequence: CASSRRAGGTWEQYF. For the CDR3, the DNA is TGTGCCAGCAGCCGACGGGCGGGAGGGACTTGGGAGCAGTACTTC.

The chain recombines TRBV5-1 with TRBJ2-3; no clear D gene. CDR3 length equals 15 residues. V shed 4 bases and J shed 4 bases, with 16 bases lying between them. CDR1 and CDR2 from the germline V gene are SGHRS and YFSETQ. Here the CDR3 reads CASSIAVPPADTQYF. CDR3 bases: TGCGCCAGCAGCATCGCGGTGCCGCCGGCAGATACGCAGTATTTT.

The chain links TRBV6-5 to TRBJ1-1, with D perhaps matching TRBD1 (5 bases). Trimming left V 5 bases short and J 1 base short, with 11 bases between. The germline V gene encodes CDR1 MNHEY and CDR2 SVGAGI. The CDR3 has 14 residues. CDR3 protein: CASSPGHGNTEAFF. For the CDR3, the DNA is TGTGCCAGCAGTCCAGGACACGGGAACACTGAAGCTTTCTTT.

This clone showed up just once. The same CDR3 arises from other DNA sequences in this sample as well. The rearrangement joins TRBV18 to TRBJ2-1, with unresolved D. V shed 6 bases and J shed 4 bases, with 4 bases lying between them. The CDR3 totals 11 residues. Germline CDR1 and CDR2: KGHSH and LQKENI. The CDR3 DNA reads TGTGCCAGCTCCGGGTACAATGAGCAGTTCTTC. It encodes CASSGYNEQFF.

This sequence joins TRBV5-1 and TRBJ1-2; no clear D gene. V was pared by 4 bases and J by 4 bases, with 14 bases between. CDR1 and CDR2 from the germline V gene are SGHRS and YFSETQ. This CDR3 region has 14 residues. The CDR3 DNA reads as TGCGCCAGCAGCGCGTTGGACGGAACCTATGGCTACACCTTC. Its protein product is CASSALDGTYGYTF.

The chain uses TRBV7-2 and TRBJ2-5; 12 positions agree with TRBD2. CDR3 size: 19 residues. V shed 1 base and J 2 bases; nucleotides not matched to a gene: 11. The germline V gene has CDR1 SGHTA and CDR2 FQGNSA. The CDR3 region is CASSLVMTSGSGRQETQYF. The CDR3 nucleotides are TGTGCCAGCAGCTTAGTAATGACTAGCGGGAGTGGGAGACAAGAGACCCAGTACTTC. Combining the CDR3 with reference TRBV7-2 and TRBJ2-5 gives the whole variable domain GAGVSQSPSNKVTEKGKDVELRCDPISGHTALYWYRQSLGQGLEFLIYFQGNSAPDKSGLPSDRFSAERTGGSVSTLTIQRTQQEDSAVYLCASSLVMTSGSGRQETQYFGPGTRLLVL.

Note on this clone: Other DNA sequences in the same sample also yield this CDR3. The chain joins TRBV30 to TRBJ1-5; no reliable D call. There are 17 residues in the CDR3. CDR1 and CDR2 from the germline V gene are GTSNPN and SVGIG (reference sequence). Trimming removed 1 base from V and 7 bases from J, with 23 bases in between. The CDR3 loop is CAWSDFFVRTLPQPQHF. The CDR3 nucleotides read TGTGCCTGGAGTGACTTTTTCGTGAGAACACTACCCCAGCCCCAGCATTTT. Drawing the rest from reference TRBV30 and TRBJ1-5, the complete variable domain is SQTIHQWPATLVQPVGSPLSLECTVEGTSNPNLYWYRQAAGRGLQLLFYSVGIGQISSEVPQNLSASRPQDRQFILSSKKLLLSDSGFYLCAWSDFFVRTLPQPQHFGDGTRLSIL.

This clone was observed a single time. The V call is TRBV6-5, the J call TRBJ2-7; 8 bases are a match to TRBD2. The germline V gene encodes CDR1 MNHEY and CDR2 SVGAGI. This CDR3 is 16 amino acids long. The J segment lost 0 bases and the V segment lost 2 bases, leaving 6 bases of the junction unmatched. CDR3: CASSYVGSGTSYEQYF. Written as DNA, the CDR3 is TGTGCCAGCAGTTACGTTGGTAGCGGGACCTCCTACGAGCAGTACTTC.

The chain is built from TRBV15 and TRBJ2-2, with TRBD1 matching over 7 bases. This CDR3 region has 17 residues. CDR1 and CDR2 (germline): LNHNV, YYDKDF (reference sequence). Unmatched junction bases numbered 8, after V lost 0 bases and J lost 4 bases. This CDR3 reads CATSRDWTGHFTGELFF. In nucleotides, the CDR3 is TGTGCCACCAGCAGAGATTGGACAGGTCATTTCACCGGGGAGCTGTTTTTT. Together with reference TRBV15 and TRBJ2-2, the CDR3 gives the full variable domain: DAMVIQNPRYQVTQFGKPVTLSCSQTLNHNVMYWYQQKSSQAPKLLFHYYDKDFNNEADTPDNFQSRRPNTSFCFLDIRSPGLGDTAMYLCATSRDWTGHFTGELFFGEGSRLTVL.

V usage is TRBV28 and J usage is TRBJ2-7; the D gene is possibly TRBD2 (6 bases). CDR1 and CDR2 (germline): MDHEN, SYDVKM. The CDR3 covers 13 residues. The V gene lost 11 bases and the J gene lost 2 bases, with 16 bases spanning the gap. The CDR3 DNA sequence: TGTGCCGTAAGAGGAGGGGCCCCCTACGAGCAGTACTTC. Translating gives CAVRGGAPYEQYF.

The J gene is TRBJ1-1, the V gene TRBV4-3; 10 nucleotides line up with TRBD1. The V gene end was trimmed by 1 base and the J gene end by 7 bases; junction bases not matched to a gene: 6. This CDR3 is 15 amino acids long. The germline V gene encodes CDR1 LGHNA and CDR2 YSLEER. CDR3 protein: CASSQAPGQGFEAFF. In DNA, the CDR3 is TGCGCCAGCAGCCAAGCCCCGGGACAGGGGTTTGAAGCTTTCTTT.

This rearrangement joins TRBV7-3 to TRBJ2-3; 9 bases are a match to TRBD2. Germline V CDR1 and CDR2: SGHTA, FQGTGA. The CDR3 extends over 16 amino acids. With 5 bases clipped from V and 1 base from J, the junction kept 7 bases outside the gene matches. In DNA form, the CDR3 reads TGTGCCAGCAGCCCTGGGACTAGCTTTGGCACAGATACGCAGTATTTT. It encodes CASSPGTSFGTDTQYF.

This chain connects TRBV9 to TRBJ1-6; possible D gene TRBD1, 6 bases. The germline V gene encodes CDR1 SGDLS and CDR2 YYNGEE. V lost 6 bases and J 5 bases, leaving 15 bases between the germline ends. The CDR3 has 15 residues. The CDR3 bases are TGTGCCAGCACCTTAGGGGGGATGGATAATTCACCCCTCCACTTT. Translating it yields CASTLGGMDNSPLHF.

The V and J genes are TRBV28 and TRBJ2-7; D gene uncertain. CDR1 is MDHEN, CDR2 SYDVKM, per germline. The CDR3 runs 13 residues. V dropped 6 bases and J dropped 1 base, with 10 bases sitting between them. The CDR3 is CASRDRDSYEQYF. The CDR3 coding sequence is TGTGCCAGCAGGGATAGGGATTCCTACGAGCAGTACTTC.

The chain links TRBV14 to TRBJ1-2; D not resolved. With 9 bases removed from V and 1 base from J, the gap between germline ends came to 9 bases. The germline gives CDR1 SGHDN, CDR2 FVKESK. The CDR3 consists of 12 residues. CDR3 protein: CASSGNNYGYTF. The CDR3 DNA follows: TGTGCCAGTAGCGGTAATAACTATGGCTACACCTTC.

This chain links TRBV28 with TRBJ2-3; D may be TRBD2 (6 bases). Trimming cost V 2 bases and J 2 bases, with 11 bases left between them. Per germline, CDR1 MDHEN and CDR2 SYDVKM. CDR3 size: 15 residues. CDR3 amino acids: CASSLRGSDTDTQYF. As DNA, the CDR3 is TGTGCCAGCAGTTTACGGGGGTCGGACACAGATACGCAGTATTTT.

V usage is TRBV10-1 and J usage is TRBJ2-2; 9 nucleotides line up with TRBD1. The V segment lost 2 bases and the J segment 2 bases; nucleotides outside the gene matches: 6. Germline CDR1 reads WNHNN; CDR2 reads SYGVQD (reference sequence). The CDR3 length is 17 residues. This CDR3 reads CASSEPGQGRNTGELFF. The CDR3 region has the DNA TGCGCCAGCAGTGAGCCCGGACAGGGGCGTAACACCGGGGAGCTGTTTTTT.

This rearrangement joins TRBV2 to TRBJ1-3; D remains unclear. V lost 8 bases to trimming and J lost 0 bases, with 11 bases between them. This CDR3 region has 14 residues. Germline V gene data show CDR1 as SNHLY and CDR2 as FYNNEI. CDR3 loop: CASLAEYSGNTIYF. The CDR3 DNA is TGTGCCAGCCTGGCCGAGTACTCTGGAAACACCATATATTTT. The full variable domain, its missing parts supplied by reference TRBV2 and TRBJ1-3, is EPEVTQTPSHQVTQMGQEVILRCVPISNHLYFYWYRQILGQKVEFLVSFYNNEISEKSEIFDDQFSVERPDGSNFTLKIRSTKLEDSAMYFCASLAEYSGNTIYFGEGSWLTVV.

The chain joins TRBV9 to TRBJ2-1, with TRBD2 as a possible D gene (5 bases). Trimming pared 4 bases from V and 7 bases from J, leaving 30 bases between. Per the germline V gene, CDR1 is SGDLS and CDR2 is YYNGEE. The CDR3 loop spans 19 amino acids. The CDR3 loop reads CASSLRWLADPADSNEQFF. The CDR3 coding sequence is TGTGCCAGCAGCCTCAGGTGGCTAGCTGACCCCGCTGATTCGAATGAGCAGTTCTTC.

The J gene is TRBJ1-5, the V gene TRBV5-8; a weak D match, TRBD1 (6 bases). With 5 bases removed from V and 12 bases from J, the gap between germline ends came to 9 bases. Germline V gene data show CDR1 as SGHTS and CDR2 as YDEGEE. The CDR3 has 10 residues. The CDR3, as DNA: TGTGCCAGCAGAAAGGACAGCCAGCATTTT. This codes for CASRKDSQHF.